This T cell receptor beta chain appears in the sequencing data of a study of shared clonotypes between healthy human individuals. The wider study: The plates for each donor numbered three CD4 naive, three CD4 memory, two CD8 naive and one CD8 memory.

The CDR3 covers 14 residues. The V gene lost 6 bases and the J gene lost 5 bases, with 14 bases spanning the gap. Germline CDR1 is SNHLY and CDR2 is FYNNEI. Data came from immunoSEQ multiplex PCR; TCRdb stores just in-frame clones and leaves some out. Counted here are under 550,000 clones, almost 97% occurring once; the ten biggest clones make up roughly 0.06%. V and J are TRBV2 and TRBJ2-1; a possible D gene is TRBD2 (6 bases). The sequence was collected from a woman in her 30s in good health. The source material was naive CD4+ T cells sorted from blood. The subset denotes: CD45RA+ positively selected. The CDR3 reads CASRGREIHNEQFF. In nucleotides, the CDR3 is TGTGCCAGCAGAGGACGGGAGATCCACAATGAGCAGTTCTTC. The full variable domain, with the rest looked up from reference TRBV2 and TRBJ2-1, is EPEVTQTPSHQVTQMGQEVILRCVPISNHLYFYWYRQILGQKVEFLVSFYNNEISEKSEIFDDQFSVERPDGSNFTLKIRSTKLEDSAMYFCASRGREIHNEQFFGPGTRLTVL.